This T cell receptor beta chain was observed in a study of cytomegalovirus exposure and HLA in healthy donors. This PCR relied on a set of 60 Vbeta primers and 13 Jbeta primers. Profiled with immunoSEQ multiplex PCR; TCRdb holds only in-frame clones, not every one. The table shows about 190,000 clones, with around 79% occurring only once. Looked up from germline, CDR1 is SGHTA and CDR2 is FQGTGA. The CDR3 extends over 13 amino acids. V lost 6 bases, J lost 2 bases, and 11 bases lay in between. This clonotype originated in a woman aged 45 to 65 in good health and CMV-seronegative. The rearrangement uses TRBV7-3 and TRBJ2-7; D is perhaps TRBD1 (6 bases). Sequenced input: PBMCs. CDR3: CASSLQGTYEQYF. The CDR3 DNA is TGTGCCAGCAGTCTACAGGGTACCTACGAGCAGTACTTC.